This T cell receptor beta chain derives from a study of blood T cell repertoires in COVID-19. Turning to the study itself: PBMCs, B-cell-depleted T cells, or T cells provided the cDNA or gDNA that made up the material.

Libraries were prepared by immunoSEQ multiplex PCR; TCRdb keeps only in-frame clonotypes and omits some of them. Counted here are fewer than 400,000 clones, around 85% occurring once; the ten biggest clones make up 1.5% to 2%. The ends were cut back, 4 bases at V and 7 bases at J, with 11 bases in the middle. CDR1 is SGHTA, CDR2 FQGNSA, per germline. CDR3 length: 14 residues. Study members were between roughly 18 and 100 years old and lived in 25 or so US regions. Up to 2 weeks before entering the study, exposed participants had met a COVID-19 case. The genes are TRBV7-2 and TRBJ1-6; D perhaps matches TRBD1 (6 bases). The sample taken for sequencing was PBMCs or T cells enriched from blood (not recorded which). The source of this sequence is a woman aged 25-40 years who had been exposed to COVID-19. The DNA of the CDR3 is TGTGCCAGCAGCTCCCCCGACAGGAATTCACCCCTCCACTTT. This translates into CASSSPDRNSPLHF.